These 22 T cell receptor beta chains came from one sample sequenced in a study of beta chain features in type 1 diabetes. The investigators reverse transcribed all of the isolated RNA, so they sequenced expressed TCRB transcripts. Sequencing was performed with immunoSEQ multiplex PCR; in TCRdb, only in-frame clones are kept and a portion is missing. The sample carries about 120,000 clones, roughly 17% recorded once. General study results and limits: A moderate, significant TCRB CDR3 shortening appeared in type 1 diabetes across four CD4+ subsets.

Antigen specificity for these receptors is unknown. The source material was central memory CD4+ T cells from blood. Receptor source: a man younger than 35 with type 1 diabetes.

In its sample, this clone was seen a few times. The chain employs TRBV30 and TRBJ2-3; D is ambiguous. CDR3 size: 11 residues. Germline lookup yields CDR1 GTSNPN and CDR2 SVGIG (reference sequence). Deletions cut 7 bases from V and 4 bases from J, with 9 bases between. The CDR3 DNA follows: TGTGCCTCGAGCCGACCAGATACGCAGTATTTT. Protein product: CASSRPDTQYF.

The chain is built from TRBV27 and TRBJ2-5, with D unclear. The CDR3 length is 14 residues. Germline loops: CDR1 MNHEY, CDR2 SMNVEV (reference sequence). V shed 0 bases and J shed 5 bases, with 10 bases lying between them. The CDR3 is CASSLSRSGETQYF. DNA of the CDR3: TGTGCCAGCAGTTTATCGAGATCCGGGGAGACCCAGTACTTC.

This rearrangement joins TRBV10-3 to TRBJ1-3; D is possibly TRBD1 (6 bases). V was pared by 3 bases and J by 4 bases, with 13 bases between. The V gene's germline CDR1 is ENHRY and CDR2 SYGVKD. The CDR3 runs 15 residues. The DNA for the CDR3 is TGTGCCATCAGTGATACAGGGAAAGGAGGAAACACCATATATTTT. It specifies CAISDTGKGGNTIYF.

The chain is built from TRBV25-1 and TRBJ1-3; D is unclear. Trimming took 3 bases from V and 0 from J, leaving 9 bases between them. CDR1 and CDR2 from the germline V gene are MGHDK and SYGVNS. The CDR3 is 15 residues long. As DNA, the CDR3 is TGTGCCAGCAGTGAGTCGGGTTACTCTGGAAACACCATATATTTT. Its protein product is CASSESGYSGNTIYF.

The chain couples TRBV5-6 to TRBJ2-5; D is undetermined. Germline V gene lookup returns CDR1 SGHDT and CDR2 YYEEEE. The CDR3 consists of 16 residues. Trimming removed 0 bases at V and 3 bases at J, with 15 bases between. This chain's CDR3 is CASSLEVVRNEETQYF. CDR3 nucleotides: TGTGCCAGCAGCTTGGAGGTGGTTAGAAACGAAGAGACCCAGTACTTC.

This rearrangement joins TRBV18 to TRBJ2-3; TRBD1 matches at 8 bases. CDR1 and CDR2 from the germline V gene are KGHSH and LQKENI. This CDR3 is built from 16 residues. V was pared by 3 bases and J by 0 bases, with 5 bases of the junction left unmatched. CDR3 nucleotide sequence: TGTGCCAGCTCACCGGACAGGGACTCTAGCACAGATACGCAGTATTTT. Amino acid sequence: CASSPDRDSSTDTQYF. Combining the CDR3 with reference TRBV18 and TRBJ2-3 gives the whole variable domain NAGVMQNPRHLVRRRGQEARLRCSPMKGHSHVYWYRQLPEEGLKFMVYLQKENIIDESGMPKERFSAEFPKEGPSILRIQQVVRGDSAAYFCASSPDRDSSTDTQYFGPGTRLTVL.

This clone was counted between two and nine times. Other nucleotide sequences from this sample produce the same CDR3. V usage is TRBV5-4 and J usage is TRBJ2-2, with D maybe TRBD2 (5 bases). This CDR3 region has 15 residues. CDR1 and CDR2 from the germline V gene are SGHNT and YYREEE (reference sequence). Trimming pared 3 bases from V and 0 bases from J, leaving 9 bases between. Here the CDR3 reads CASSSEVANTGELFF. Written as DNA, the CDR3 is TGTGCCAGCAGCTCGGAGGTCGCGAACACCGGGGAGCTGTTTTTT. The complete variable domain, with remaining parts taken from reference TRBV5-4 and TRBJ2-2, reads ETGVTQSPTHLIKTRGQQVTLRCSSQSGHNTVSWYQQALGQGPQFIFQYYREEENGRGNFPPRFSGLQFPNYSSELNVNALELDDSALYLCASSSEVANTGELFFGEGSRLTVL.

The chain joins TRBV29-1 to TRBJ1-5; the D gene is possibly TRBD1 (6 bases). V was clipped by 8 bases and J by 3 bases, with 11 bases between them. The CDR3 consists of 12 residues. Per germline, CDR1 SQVTM and CDR2 ANQGSEA. CDR3 sequence reads: CSFRGPNQPQHF. The CDR3 DNA is TGCAGCTTCAGGGGCCCCAATCAGCCCCAGCATTTT.

This clone was seen a handful of times. The chain links TRBV2 to TRBJ1-1; D is unresolved. V shed 3 bases and J shed 2 bases, with 10 bases lying between them. The CDR3 extends over 14 amino acids. Germline loops: CDR1 SNHLY, CDR2 FYNNEI. CDR3 loop: CASSDAGSNTEAFF. The CDR3 nucleotides are TGTGCCAGCAGTGACGCAGGCTCAAACACTGAAGCTTTCTTT.

This clone was seen a handful of times. V and J are TRBV11-1 and TRBJ1-5; TRBD1 matches at 8 bases. CDR1 and CDR2 from the germline V gene are SGHAT and FQDESV (reference sequence). The CDR3 runs 14 residues. V was pared by 5 bases and J by 2 bases, with 2 bases of the junction left unmatched. CDR3 coding DNA: TGTGCCAGCAGCCCGGGACAGGGCAATCAGCCCCAGCATTTT. Translation gives CASSPGQGNQPQHF.

This clone appeared a few times. The chain recombines TRBV29-1 with TRBJ2-5; D perhaps matches TRBD1 (5 bases). V lost 3 bases, J lost 4 bases, and 12 bases lay in between. CDR3 length equals 13 residues. The germline CDR1 and CDR2 sequences are SQVTM and ANQGSEA. In nucleotides, the CDR3 is TGCAGCGTTGAGTACACAGGCGGAGAGACCCAGTACTTC. Translated, it gives CSVEYTGGETQYF.

The chain recombines TRBV7-3 with TRBJ2-1, with TRBD1 matching 8 bases. V shed 5 bases, J shed 4 bases, and the junction held 4 bases outside the gene matches. The CDR3 has 14 residues. In germline, CDR1 is SGHTA, CDR2 FQGTGA. The DNA of the CDR3 is TGTGCCAGCAGCCGGACAGGGCTATACAATGAGCAGTTCTTC. This codes for CASSRTGLYNEQFF.

CDR3 protein: CASRGSGANVLTF. CDR3 bases: TGTGCCAGCAGGGGTTCTGGGGCCAACGTCCTGACTTTC. The chain couples TRBV27 to TRBJ2-6; no clear D gene. Trimming left V 6 bases short and J 1 base short, with 4 bases between. The V gene's germline CDR1 is MNHEY and CDR2 SMNVEV (reference sequence). The CDR3 is made up of 13 amino acids.

Many counts were recorded for this clone. Different DNA sequences within this sample yield the same CDR3. V gene TRBV30 combines with J gene TRBJ2-7; 8 bases agree with TRBD2. The CDR3 is 14 residues long. CDR1 GTSNPN and CDR2 SVGIG come from the germline V gene (reference sequence). Trimming at V came to 0 bases and at J to 4 bases, leaving 5 bases not matched to a gene. The CDR3 is CAWSVSGGGYEQYF. CDR3 nucleotides: TGTGCCTGGAGTGTCAGCGGGGGAGGTTACGAGCAGTACTTC.

The chain has TRBV7-9 and TRBJ1-2; D might be TRBD1 (5 bases). Germline CDR1 is SEHNR and CDR2 is FQNEAQ (reference sequence). V gave up 4 bases and J gave up 8 bases, with 23 bases separating them. The CDR3 extends over 16 amino acids. The CDR3 is CASSSQLALFREGYTF. The CDR3 nucleotides are TGTGCCAGCAGCTCCCAACTTGCCCTATTCAGGGAGGGCTACACCTTC.

V usage is TRBV28 and J usage is TRBJ1-3; D unclear. The CDR3 has 16 amino acids. CDR1 MDHEN and CDR2 SYDVKM come from the germline V gene. Trimming took off 5 bases at V and 4 bases at J, with 18 bases between the two ends. The CDR3 sequence: CASSGETVIRGNTIYF. CDR3 bases: TGTGCCAGCAGTGGCGAGACGGTAATCCGAGGAAACACCATATATTTT.

Remarks on this clone: Because it lacks the conserved phenylalanine or tryptophan at the end, this CDR3 is likely a read error. No DNA is shown, since the ends of the CDR3 on it are uncertain; the CDR3 is the one TCRdb lists. The chain couples TRBV23-1 to TRBJ1-3. TRBV23-1 has ORF status, its function being uncertain. The CDR3 comprises 14 residues, both ends counted. The CDR3 loop reads CASSQSAGSGSPPG.

A few counts support this clone. The CDR3 sequence: CASSKALLSGSLKNIQYF. DNA for the CDR3: TGTGCCAGCAGCAAAGCGCTTTTGAGCGGGAGCCTCAAAAACATTCAGTACTTC. The V gene is TRBV21-1, the J gene TRBJ2-4; the table gives TRBD2 as D, unverified against the DNA. TRBV21-1 is labeled a pseudogene. There are 18 residues in the CDR3.

This clone appeared many times. The chain couples TRBV29-1 to TRBJ2-1; tentatively, D is TRBD2 (7 bases). The V and J ends lost 3 bases and 0 bases respectively, with 15 bases between them. The CDR3 consists of 16 residues. Per germline, CDR1 SQVTM and CDR2 ANQGSEA. The CDR3 DNA reads as TGCAGCGTTGACCACTACGGGGGGCTCTCCTACAATGAGCAGTTCTTC. It is translated as CSVDHYGGLSYNEQFF.

This clone was picked up a small number of times. V gene TRBV29-1 combines with J gene TRBJ2-5; the D is unclear. V gave up 7 bases and J gave up 1 base, with 4 bases separating them. This CDR3 has 10 residues. Per the germline V gene, CDR1 is SQVTM and CDR2 is ANQGSEA. The CDR3 here is CSGGQETQYF. The CDR3 coding sequence is TGCAGCGGTGGCCAAGAGACCCAGTACTTC.

V usage is TRBV7-2 and J usage is TRBJ2-7, with TRBD1 matching over 8 bases. The ends lost 5 bases at V and 3 bases at J; junction bases unmatched: 15. The CDR3 covers 17 residues. CDR1 and CDR2 (germline): SGHTA, FQGNSA. The CDR3 sequence: CASSAPLGTGNYYEQYF. The CDR3 nucleotides read TGTGCCAGCAGCGCACCGTTAGGGACAGGTAACTACTACGAGCAGTACTTC.

The chain couples TRBV18 to TRBJ2-3; D may correspond to TRBD1 or TRBD2 (6 bases each). Per the germline V gene, CDR1 is KGHSH and CDR2 is LQKENI. CDR3 length equals 15 residues. The V end was cut by 6 bases, the J end by 6 bases, with 19 bases between. The CDR3 DNA reads as TGTGCCAGCTCCCCCGGGACACGGGGGAGGGATACGCAGTATTTT. It is translated as CASSPGTRGRDTQYF.